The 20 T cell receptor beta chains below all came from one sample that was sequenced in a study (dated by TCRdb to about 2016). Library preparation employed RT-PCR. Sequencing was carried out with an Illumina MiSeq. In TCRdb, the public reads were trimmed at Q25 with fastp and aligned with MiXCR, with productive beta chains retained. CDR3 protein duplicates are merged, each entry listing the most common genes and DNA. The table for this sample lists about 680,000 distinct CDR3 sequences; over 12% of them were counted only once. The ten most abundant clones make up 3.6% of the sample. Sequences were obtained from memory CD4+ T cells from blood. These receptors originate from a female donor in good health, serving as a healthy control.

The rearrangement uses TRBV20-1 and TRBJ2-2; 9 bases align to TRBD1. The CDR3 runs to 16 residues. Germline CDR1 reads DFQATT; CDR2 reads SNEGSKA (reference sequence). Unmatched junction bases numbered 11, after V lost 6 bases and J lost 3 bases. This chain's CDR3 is CSAGTGNFLYTGELFF. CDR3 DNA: TGCAGTGCGGGGACAGGGAATTTCCTGTACACCGGGGAGCTGTTTTTT.

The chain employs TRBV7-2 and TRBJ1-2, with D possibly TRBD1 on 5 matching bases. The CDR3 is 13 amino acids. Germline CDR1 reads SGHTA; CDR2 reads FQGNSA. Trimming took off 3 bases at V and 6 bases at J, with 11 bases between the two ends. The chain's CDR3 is CASSFDRLNGYTF. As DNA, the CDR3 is TGTGCCAGCAGCTTTGACAGACTTAATGGCTACACCTTC. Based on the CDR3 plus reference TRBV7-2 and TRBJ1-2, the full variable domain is GAGVSQSPSNKVTEKGKDVELRCDPISGHTALYWYRQSLGQGLEFLIYFQGNSAPDKSGLPSDRFSAERTGGSVSTLTIQRTQQEDSAVYLCASSFDRLNGYTFGSGTRLTVV.

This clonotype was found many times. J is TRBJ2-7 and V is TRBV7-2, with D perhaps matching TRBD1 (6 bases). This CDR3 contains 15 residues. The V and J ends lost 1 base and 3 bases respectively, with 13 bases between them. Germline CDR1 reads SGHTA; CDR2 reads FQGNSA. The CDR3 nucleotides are TGTGCCAGCAGCTTAGGGTCGACAGGCCACTACGAGCAGTACTTC. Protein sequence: CASSLGSTGHYEQYF.

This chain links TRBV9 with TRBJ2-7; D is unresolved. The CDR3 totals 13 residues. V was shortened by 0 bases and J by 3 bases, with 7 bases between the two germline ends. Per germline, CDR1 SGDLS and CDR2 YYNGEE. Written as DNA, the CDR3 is TGTGCCAGCAGCGTAGTTAATGGCTACGAGCAGTACTTC. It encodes CASSVVNGYEQYF. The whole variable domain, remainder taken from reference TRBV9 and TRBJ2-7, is DSGVTQTPKHLITATGQRVTLRCSPRSGDLSVYWYQQSLDQGLQFLIQYYNGEERAKGNILERFSAQQFPDLHSELNLSSLELGDSALYFCASSVVNGYEQYFGPGTRLTVT.

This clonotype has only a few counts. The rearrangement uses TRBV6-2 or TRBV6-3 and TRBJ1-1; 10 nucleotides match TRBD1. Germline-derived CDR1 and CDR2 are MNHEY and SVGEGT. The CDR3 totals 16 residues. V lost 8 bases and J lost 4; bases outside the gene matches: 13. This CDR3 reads CASRFDRGPSGTEAFF. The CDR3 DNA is TGTGCCAGCCGATTCGACAGGGGGCCTTCGGGCACTGAAGCTTTCTTT.

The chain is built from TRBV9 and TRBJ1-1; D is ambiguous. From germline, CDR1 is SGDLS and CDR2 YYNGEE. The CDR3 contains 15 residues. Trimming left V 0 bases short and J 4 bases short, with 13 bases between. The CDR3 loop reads CASSVDTRISTEAFF. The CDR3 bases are TGTGCCAGCAGCGTAGACACTCGAATCAGCACTGAAGCTTTCTTT.

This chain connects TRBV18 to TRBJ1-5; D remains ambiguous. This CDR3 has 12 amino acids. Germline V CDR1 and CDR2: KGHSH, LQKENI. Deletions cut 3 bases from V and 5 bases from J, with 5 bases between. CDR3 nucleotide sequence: TGTGCCAGCTCACCGCAGGATCAGCCCCAGCATTTT. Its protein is CASSPQDQPQHF. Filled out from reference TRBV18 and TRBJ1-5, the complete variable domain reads NAGVMQNPRHLVRRRGQEARLRCSPMKGHSHVYWYRQLPEEGLKFMVYLQKENIIDESGMPKERFSAEFPKEGPSILRIQQVVRGDSAAYFCASSPQDQPQHFGDGTRLSIL.

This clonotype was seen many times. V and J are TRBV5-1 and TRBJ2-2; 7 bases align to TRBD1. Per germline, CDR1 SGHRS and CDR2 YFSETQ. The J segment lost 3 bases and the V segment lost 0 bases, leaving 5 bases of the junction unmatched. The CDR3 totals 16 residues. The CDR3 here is CASSLGQGGDTGELFF. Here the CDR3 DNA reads TGCGCCAGCAGCTTGGGACAGGGCGGCGACACCGGGGAGCTGTTTTTT.

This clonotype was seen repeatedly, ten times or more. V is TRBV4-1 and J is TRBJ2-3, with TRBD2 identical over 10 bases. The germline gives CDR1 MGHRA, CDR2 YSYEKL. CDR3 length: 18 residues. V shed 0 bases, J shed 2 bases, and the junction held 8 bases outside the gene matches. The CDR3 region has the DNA TGCGCCAGCAGCCAAGAAGGCCCAACTAGCGGGATCACAGATACGCAGTATTTT. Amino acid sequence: CASSQEGPTSGITDTQYF.

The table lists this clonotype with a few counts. CDR3 in amino acids: CASSHSGVPYEQYF. The DNA for the CDR3 is TGTGCCAGCAGCCATTCGGGGGTTCCCTACGAGCAGTACTTC. The V gene is TRBV3-1, the J gene TRBJ2-7; D perhaps matches TRBD2 (6 bases). Trimming left V 3 bases short and J 2 bases short, with 11 bases between. The CDR3 totals 14 residues. Germline V gene data show CDR1 as LGHDT and CDR2 as YNNKEL (reference sequence).

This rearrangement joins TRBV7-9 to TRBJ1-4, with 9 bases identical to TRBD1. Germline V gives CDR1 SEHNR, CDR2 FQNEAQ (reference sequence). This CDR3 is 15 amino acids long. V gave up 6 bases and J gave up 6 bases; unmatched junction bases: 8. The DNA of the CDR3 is TGTGCCAGCAGGCGACCGGGACAGGGCGATGAAAAACTGTTTTTT. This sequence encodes CASRRPGQGDEKLFF.

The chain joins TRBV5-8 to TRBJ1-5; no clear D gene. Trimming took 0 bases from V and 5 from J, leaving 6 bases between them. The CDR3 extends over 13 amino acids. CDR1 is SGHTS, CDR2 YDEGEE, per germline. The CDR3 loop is CASSLEGYQPQHF. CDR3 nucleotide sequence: TGTGCCAGCAGCTTGGAAGGGTATCAGCCCCAGCATTTT.

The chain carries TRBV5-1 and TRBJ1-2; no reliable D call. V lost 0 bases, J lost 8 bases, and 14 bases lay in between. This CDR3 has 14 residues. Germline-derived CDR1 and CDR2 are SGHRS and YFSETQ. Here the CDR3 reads CASSLESRASGYTF. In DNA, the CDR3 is TGCGCCAGCAGCTTGGAGTCTAGGGCCTCGGGCTACACCTTC.

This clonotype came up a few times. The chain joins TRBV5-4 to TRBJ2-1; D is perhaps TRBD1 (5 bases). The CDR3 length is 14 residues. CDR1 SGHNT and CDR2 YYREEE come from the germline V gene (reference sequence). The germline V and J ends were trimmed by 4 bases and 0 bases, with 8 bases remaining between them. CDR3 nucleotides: TGTGCCAGCAGCCCTCAGGGCTCCTACAATGAGCAGTTCTTC. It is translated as CASSPQGSYNEQFF.

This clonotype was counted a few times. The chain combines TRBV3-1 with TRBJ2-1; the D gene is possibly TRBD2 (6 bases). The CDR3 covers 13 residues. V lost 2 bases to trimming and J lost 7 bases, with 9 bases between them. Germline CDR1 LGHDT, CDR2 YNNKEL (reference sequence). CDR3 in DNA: TGTGCCAGCAGCCAACTGGGGGGAAATGAGCAGTTCTTC. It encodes CASSQLGGNEQFF.

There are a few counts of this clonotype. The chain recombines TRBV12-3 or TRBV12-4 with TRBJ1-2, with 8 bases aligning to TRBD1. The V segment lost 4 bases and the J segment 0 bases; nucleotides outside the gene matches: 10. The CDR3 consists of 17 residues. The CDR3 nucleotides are TGTGCCAGCAGTTCTAAACGCGGACAGGGAGCTAACTATGGCTACACCTTC. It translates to CASSSKRGQGANYGYTF.

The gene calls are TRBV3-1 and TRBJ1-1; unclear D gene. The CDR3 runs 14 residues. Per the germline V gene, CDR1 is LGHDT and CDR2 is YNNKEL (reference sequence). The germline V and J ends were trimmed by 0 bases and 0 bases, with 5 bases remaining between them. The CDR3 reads CASSQEGMNTEAFF. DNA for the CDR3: TGTGCCAGCAGCCAAGAGGGGATGAACACTGAAGCTTTCTTT.

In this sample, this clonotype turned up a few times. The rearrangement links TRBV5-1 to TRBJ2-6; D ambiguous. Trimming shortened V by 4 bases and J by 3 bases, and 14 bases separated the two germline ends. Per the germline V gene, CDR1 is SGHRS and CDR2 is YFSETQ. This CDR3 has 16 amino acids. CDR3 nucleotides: TGCGCCAGCAGCCCCGATGGACCGGGTGGGGCCAACGTCCTGACTTTC. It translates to CASSPDGPGGANVLTF.

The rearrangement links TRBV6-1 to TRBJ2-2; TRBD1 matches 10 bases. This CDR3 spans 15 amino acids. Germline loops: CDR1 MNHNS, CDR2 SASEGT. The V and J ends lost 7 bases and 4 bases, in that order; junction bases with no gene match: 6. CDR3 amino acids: CASTRQGATTGELFF. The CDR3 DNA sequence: TGTGCCAGCACTCGACAGGGGGCGACCACCGGGGAGCTGTTTTTT.

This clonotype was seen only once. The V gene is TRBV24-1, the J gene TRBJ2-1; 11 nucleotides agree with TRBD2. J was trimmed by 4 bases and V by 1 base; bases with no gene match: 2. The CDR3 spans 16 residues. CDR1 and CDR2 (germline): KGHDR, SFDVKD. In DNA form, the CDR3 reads TGTGCCACCAGTGATTTTAGCGGGGGGGTTTACAATGAGCAGTTCTTC. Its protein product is CATSDFSGGVYNEQFF.